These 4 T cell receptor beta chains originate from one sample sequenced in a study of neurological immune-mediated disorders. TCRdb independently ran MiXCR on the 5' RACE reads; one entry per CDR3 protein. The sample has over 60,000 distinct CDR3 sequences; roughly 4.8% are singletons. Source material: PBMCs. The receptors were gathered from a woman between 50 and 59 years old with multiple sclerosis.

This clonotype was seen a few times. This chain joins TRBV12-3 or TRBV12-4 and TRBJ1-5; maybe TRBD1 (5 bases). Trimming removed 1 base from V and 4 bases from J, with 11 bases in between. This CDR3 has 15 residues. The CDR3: CASSLGIWGNQPQHF. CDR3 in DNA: TGTGCCAGCAGTTTAGGGATTTGGGGGAATCAGCCCCAGCATTTT.

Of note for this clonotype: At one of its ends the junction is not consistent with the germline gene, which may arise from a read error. The CDR3, as DNA: TGCAGTGCTAGTCGCGAACAGGGTACGCAGCCCCAGAATTTT. This translates into CSASREQGTQPQNF. The V call is TRBV20-1, the J call TRBJ1-5, with a weak D call TRBD1 (6 bases). Germline CDR1 is DFQATT and CDR2 is SNEGSKA (reference sequence). This CDR3 has 14 amino acids.

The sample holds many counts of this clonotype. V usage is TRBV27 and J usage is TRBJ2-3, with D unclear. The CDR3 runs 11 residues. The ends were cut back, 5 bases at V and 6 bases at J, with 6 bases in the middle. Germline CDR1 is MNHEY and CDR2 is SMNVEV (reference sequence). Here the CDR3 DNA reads TGTGCCAGCAGTATTAGGGATACGCAGTATTTT. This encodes CASSIRDTQYF.

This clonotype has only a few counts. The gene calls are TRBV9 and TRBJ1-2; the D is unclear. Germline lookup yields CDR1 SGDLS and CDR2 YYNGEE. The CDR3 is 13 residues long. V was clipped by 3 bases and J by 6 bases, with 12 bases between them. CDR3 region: CASSDGKGNGYTF. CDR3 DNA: TGTGCCAGCAGCGATGGAAAGGGAAATGGCTACACCTTC.